The present TCR beta chain was sequenced within a study of T cell responses to AZD1222 COVID-19 vaccine. Profiled with immunoSEQ multiplex PCR; TCRdb holds only in-frame clones, not every one. The sample holds some 130,000 clones, 70% to 90% seen once. This clone appeared a single time. The V end lost 6 bases, the J end lost 9 bases, and 12 bases lay between the germline ends. This CDR3 has 12 residues. Germline assignment: CDR1 SNHLY and CDR2 FYNNEI. The sequencing here drew on peripheral blood, taken on day 0 of AZD1222 vaccination. The chain combines TRBV2 with TRBJ2-1; D remains ambiguous. The source of this sequence is an adult in good health. The CDR3 bases are TGTGCCAGCAGGGGCGCTCTTGTTGAGCAGTTCTTC. It encodes CASRGALVEQFF.